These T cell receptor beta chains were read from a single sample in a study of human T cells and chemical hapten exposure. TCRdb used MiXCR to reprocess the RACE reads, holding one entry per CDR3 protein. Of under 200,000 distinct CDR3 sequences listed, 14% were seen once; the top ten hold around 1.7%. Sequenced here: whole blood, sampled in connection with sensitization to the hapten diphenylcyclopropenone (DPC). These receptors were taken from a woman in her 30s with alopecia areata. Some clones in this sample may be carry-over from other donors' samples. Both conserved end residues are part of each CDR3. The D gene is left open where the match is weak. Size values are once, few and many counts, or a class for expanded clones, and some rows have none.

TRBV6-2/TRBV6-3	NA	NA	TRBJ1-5	TGTGCCAGCAGTTACCCCCGAGGGACTAACCTCAATCAGCCCCAGCATTTT	CASSYPRGTNLNQPQHF
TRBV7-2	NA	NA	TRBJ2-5	TGTGCCAGCAGCTCGGGGCGCCTTCTTGAGACCCAGTACTTC	CASSSGRLLETQYF
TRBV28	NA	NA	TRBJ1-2	TGTGCCAGCAGTCCCCTAGAGGCAGCCCGCTATGGCTACACCTTC	CASSPLEAARYGYTF
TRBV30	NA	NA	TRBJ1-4	TGTGCCTGGACATTTGGCGGGATTAATGAAAAACTGTTTTTT	CAWTFGGINEKLFF
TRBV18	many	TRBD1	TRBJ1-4	TGTGCCAGCTCACCCGGACAGGAGTATGAAAAACTGTTTTTT	CASSPGQEYEKLFF
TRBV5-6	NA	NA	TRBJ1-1	TGTGCCAGCAGCTCTCCGTCCTCAATGGTTACTGAAGCTTTCTTT	CASSSPSSMVTEAFF
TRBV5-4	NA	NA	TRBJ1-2	TGTGCCAGCAGCCCAGAGTATTCTAACTATGGCTACACCTTC	CASSPEYSNYGYTF
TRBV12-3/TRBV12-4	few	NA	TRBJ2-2	TGTGCCAGCACCCTGCACGGCGGGGAGCTGTTTTTT	CASTLHGGELFF
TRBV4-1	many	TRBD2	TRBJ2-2	TGCGCCAGCAGCCAACTAGCGGGAGTGGGCACCGGGGAGCTGTTTTTT	CASSQLAGVGTGELFF
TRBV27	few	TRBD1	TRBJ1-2	TGTGCCAGCAGTGCCGCTACAGGGGGCGTTGGCTACACCTTC	CASSAATGGVGYTF
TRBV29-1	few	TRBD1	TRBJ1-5	TGCAGCGTTGCTACTGGGACAGGGGAATATCAGCCCCAGCATTTT	CSVATGTGEYQPQHF
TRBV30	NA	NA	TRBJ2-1	TGTGCCTGGAGTAACAGTGCAGACAATGAGCAGTTCTTC	CAWSNSADNEQFF
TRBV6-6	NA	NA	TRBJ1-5	TGTGCCAGCAGACTAGGGGGGGAGGGGCAGCCCCAGCATTTT	CASRLGGEGQPQHF
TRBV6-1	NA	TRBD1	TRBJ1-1	TGTGCCAGCAACCCCTTGGGACAGCTGAACACTGAAGCTTTCTTT	CASNPLGQLNTEAFF
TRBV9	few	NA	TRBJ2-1	TGTGCCAGCAGCGTAGGGACCCCGGGAGAGAGGCAGTTCTTC	CASSVGTPGERQFF
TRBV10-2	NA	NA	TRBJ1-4	TGCGCCAGCAGGGGTGCTGGGGAAAGTGAAAAACTGTTTTTT	CASRGAGESEKLFF
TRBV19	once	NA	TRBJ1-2	TGTGCCAGTAGTCCCCATGATTCACAGCCTTCTAACTATGGCTACACCTTC	CASSPHDSQPSNYGYTF
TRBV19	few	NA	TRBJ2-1	TGTGCCAGTAATATCGGGCTGTCCTACAATGAGCAGTTCTTC	CASNIGLSYNEQFF
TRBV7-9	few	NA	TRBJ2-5	TGTGCCAGCGACAGGCTCCAAGAGACCCAGTACTTC	CASDRLQETQYF
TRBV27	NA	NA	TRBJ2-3	TGTGCCAGCAGTTTATCGAGCAGGGTCCCAGATACGCAGTATTTT	CASSLSSRVPDTQYF
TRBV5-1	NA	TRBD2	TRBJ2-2	TGCGCCAGCAGCTCGGCCCGGACTAGCGGGAGCGGGGAGCTGTTTTTT	CASSSARTSGSGELFF
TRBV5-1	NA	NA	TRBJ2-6	TGCGCCAGCAGAAACCTTTCTGGGGCCAACGTCCTGACTTTC	CASRNLSGANVLTF
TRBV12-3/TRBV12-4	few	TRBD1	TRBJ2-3	TGTGCCAGCAGTTCAAAGACAGGGGTGACAGATACGCAGTATTTT	CASSSKTGVTDTQYF
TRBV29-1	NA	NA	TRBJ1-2	TGCAGCGTCTACTCGGGGTGGAACTATGGCTACACCTTC	CSVYSGWNYGYTF
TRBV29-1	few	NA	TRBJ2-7	TGCAGCGTTGCGTCAAGCTACGAGCAGTACTTC	CSVASSYEQYF
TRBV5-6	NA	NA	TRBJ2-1	TGTGCCAGCAGCCTGGTGCGCAGGGGTTACAATGAGCAGTTCTTC	CASSLVRRGYNEQFF
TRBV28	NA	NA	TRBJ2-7	TGTGCCAGCAGCCCTCCAAACAGGGCCTACGAGCAGTACTTC	CASSPPNRAYEQYF
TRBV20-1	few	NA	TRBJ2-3	TGCAGTGCTAGAGATATGGTCGCGGGGACATACCCAGATACGCAGTATTTT	CSARDMVAGTYPDTQYF
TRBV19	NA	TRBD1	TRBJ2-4	TGTGCCAGTAGTATAGATCCCCCGGGCAGGGGGTGGACCAAAAACATTCAGTACTTC	CASSIDPPGRGWTKNIQYF
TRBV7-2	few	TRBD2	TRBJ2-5	TGTGCCAGCAGCTTAGTAGGTGTGGGAGCGGGACAAGAGACCCAGTACTTC	CASSLVGVGAGQETQYF
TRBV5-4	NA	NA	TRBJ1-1	TGTGCCAGCATCCCCTCAGGGAGCTGGGACACTGAAGCTTTCTTT	CASIPSGSWDTEAFF
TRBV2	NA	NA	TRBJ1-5	TGTGCCAGCAGCACTTCAGGAATTAGCAATCAGCCCCAGCATTTT	CASSTSGISNQPQHF
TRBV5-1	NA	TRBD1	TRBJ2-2	TGCGCCAGCACCGACAGGGGGCTCGGCACCGGGGAGCTGTTTTTT	CASTDRGLGTGELFF
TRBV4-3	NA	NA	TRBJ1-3	TGCGCCAGCAGCCAAGATGAACAGGGAGGAAACACCATATATTTT	CASSQDEQGGNTIYF
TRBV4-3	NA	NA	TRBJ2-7	TGCGCCAGCAGCCAAGATTTCGGCAGGTTCTCCTACGAGCAGTACTTC	CASSQDFGRFSYEQYF
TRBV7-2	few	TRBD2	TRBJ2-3	TGTGCCAGCAGCTTGGGGACTAGGCACACAGATACGCAGTATTTT	CASSLGTRHTDTQYF
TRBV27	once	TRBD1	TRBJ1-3	TGTGCCAGCAGCAAGGGGGCTCCGCTCTCTGGAAACACCATATATTTT	CASSKGAPLSGNTIYF
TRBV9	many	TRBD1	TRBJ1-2	TGTGCCAGCAGCGTAGACCCGACAGGGGACTATGGCTACACCTTC	CASSVDPTGDYGYTF
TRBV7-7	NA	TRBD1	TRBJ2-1	TGTGCTAGCAGCTTAGAGGCGACAGGGAACTACAATGAGCAGTTCTTC	CASSLEATGNYNEQFF
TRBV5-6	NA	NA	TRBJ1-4	TGTGCCAGCAGCTGGGGTGTTAATGAAAAACTGTTTTTT	CASSWGVNEKLFF
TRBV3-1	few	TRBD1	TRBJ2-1	TGTGCCAGCAGCCAGCCCGGGACAGGGCAGCATGAGCAGTTCTTC	CASSQPGTGQHEQFF
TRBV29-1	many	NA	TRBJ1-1	TGCAGCGTTCAGGAAGGAAGGGCTGAAGCTTTCTTT	CSVQEGRAEAFF
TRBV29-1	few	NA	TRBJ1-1	TGCAGCGTTGAAGATCTTCCTTCCTCGGCTCGGTTGGGCGACAGGCATCGGACTGAAGCTTTCTTT	CSVEDLPSSARLGDRHRTEAFF
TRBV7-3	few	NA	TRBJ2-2	TGTGCCAGCAGCTTAACGTTCGGCACCGGGGAGCTGTTTTTT	CASSLTFGTGELFF
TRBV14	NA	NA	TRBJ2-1	TGTGCCAGCAGCCCTCACATTGCAGGGGTGGTACTCTTC	CASSPHIAGVVLF
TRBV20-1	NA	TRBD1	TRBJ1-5	TGCAGTGCTAGAGAGCCCGGGACAGGGCCCTTGGTGCAGCCCCAGCATTTT	CSAREPGTGPLVQPQHF
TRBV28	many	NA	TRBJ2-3	TGTGCCAGCAGCTTATCGGATACGCAGTATTTT	CASSLSDTQYF
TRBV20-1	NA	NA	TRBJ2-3	TGCAGTGCTATTTCATCCTCCACAGATACGCAGTATTTT	CSAISSSTDTQYF
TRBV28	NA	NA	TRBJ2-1	TGTGCCAGCAGATCCTTGACAGGCTCCTACAATGAGCAGTTCTTC	CASRSLTGSYNEQFF
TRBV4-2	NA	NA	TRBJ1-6	TGTGCCAGCAGCCAAGACCGACAGCGAAATTCACCCCTCCACTTT	CASSQDRQRNSPLHF
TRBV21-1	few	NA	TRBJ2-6	TGTGCCAGAATATTGGGGGCACTTCTCCTCCCCTCTGGGGCCAACGTCCTGACTTTC	CARILGALLLPSGANVLTF